This T cell receptor (beta chain) is drawn from a study of Ad26.COV2.S vaccination and SARS-CoV-2 variants. Produced via immunoSEQ multiplex PCR; TCRdb's table is partial and in-frame only. The data contain 300,000 to 400,000 clones, about nine tenths of them singletons. This CDR3 has 15 amino acids. After removal of 4 bases from V and 6 bases from J, the junction contained 7 bases not matched to a gene. Germline CDR1 SGHRS, CDR2 YFSETQ. As for treatment: around 19 received Ad26.COV2.S at low or high dose, single or two shots; 5 received placebo; per-sample allocation not given. The samples date from day 63 after the first vaccine or placebo injection.

The TCR sequence derives from a person between 18 and 65 years old who received the Ad26.COV2.S COVID-19 vaccine or a placebo. The source material was peripheral blood, sampled in a trial of Ad26.COV2.S vaccine versus placebo. The rearrangement uses TRBV5-1 and TRBJ2-3, with 11 positions matching TRBD1. CDR3 bases: TGCGCCAGCAGCCAACCGGACAGGGGGCTGGATACGCAGTATTTT. Protein product: CASSQPDRGLDTQYF.